This TCR beta chain came from a study of identical twins (dated by TCRdb to 2016 to 2017). Some background on the complete study: TCR alpha and beta repertoires from monozygotic twins, unrelated adults of various ages and cord blood were deep-sequenced to test whether fetal clonotypes persist. Replicate twin experiments were performed at different times using different library preparation protocols to rule out contamination. On the study overall, not on this receptor specifically: Compared with coincidental sharing between unrelated individuals, an excess of low generation-probability sequences was observed among out-of-frame TCR alpha sequences shared between twins. Because the same donors could not be followed over many years, the conclusions depended on cross-sectional statistical analysis. The excess sharing between twins in beta out-of-frame sequences was weaker because fewer shared sequences reduced the signal-to-noise ratio. Abundant cord blood beta clonotypes had fewer insertions, young adult naive repertoires showed a similar but weaker trend, and memory repertoires showed no such trend. Recombination models systematically underestimated out-of-frame TCR alpha sharing in monozygotic twins but agreed with sharing between unrelated individuals. Zero-insertion analyses could be partly confounded by invariant T cells such as MAIT and iNKT, although diverse VJ usage argued against such confounding for most clonotypes.

The table lists this clonotype with many counts. It has no known antigen specificity. One base away there is no much larger clone; base qualities are not given. The protocol used for the library was 5' RACE. The listed sequencing device is Illumina HiSeq 2000. Template switching added a universal primer binding site, and the final cDNA carried a unique molecular identifier that allowed TCR cDNA molecules to be counted accurately. Specific primers in the conserved constant-segment region were used to synthesize first-strand cDNA for TCR alpha and beta chains. To control for contamination, every cDNA library was double barcoded, receiving both a SMART-Mk sample barcode and Illumina barcodes. TruSeq adapter sequences along with Illumina sample barcodes were introduced in two successive PCR steps. The Illumina HiSeq platform was used with custom primers to sequence TCR alpha and beta cDNA libraries. Concerning the study's data processing: Raw reads were processed with MiGEC to extract unique molecular identifiers, and MiXCR was used to determine CDR3 positions. For each individual, recombination models were inferred using an EM algorithm with the repgenHMM and IGoR tools. Shared clonotypes were analyzed with the tcR package in R, and sharing was normalized by the product of cloneset sizes. Out-of-frame nonproductive sequences were analyzed to study raw recombination free of thymic and clonal selection effects. The public reads were reprocessed in TCRdb via fastp at Q25 and MiXCR, keeping in-frame beta chains. Every distinct CDR3 protein forms one entry, paired with its most common genes and DNA. TCRdb, not the authors, supplied the V and J calls. The sample yields 640,000 or so distinct CDR3 sequences; around 6.1% were counted once. Together, the top ten hold 1.5% to 2% of the sample.

Measured from the cysteine to the phenylalanine, the CDR3 is 18 residues long. Solely the CDR3 DNA is kept, with 54 bases framed from the first base. From the germline V gene (reference sequence), CDR1 is DFQATT and CDR2 is SNEGSKA. Clipping removes 1 base from V and 1 base from J, with 11 as the unmatched junction base count. All donors were healthy Caucasians. The study also sequenced three unrelated non-twin adults: a male aged 18 to 29, a male aged 50 to 59 and a female aged 50 to 59. Using Miltenyi CD45RO+ enrichment and human naive T-cell isolation kits, memory (CD45RO+) and naive T cells were isolated from PBMC.

The sample consisted of naive T cells sorted from blood. Taken with the paper, the label for cell subset or site translates to: cells isolated with a human naive T-cell isolation kit. The rearrangement joined TRBV20-1 to TRBJ2-3, and TRBD2 aligns with 10 junction nucleotides. The sequence was obtained from a man aged 18 to 35 in good health. In nucleotide form, the sequence is TGCAGTGCTAGAGGAATGAGCGGGAGGGCCGGGGGCACAGATACGCAGTATTTT. The translation is CSARGMSGRAGGTDTQYF.